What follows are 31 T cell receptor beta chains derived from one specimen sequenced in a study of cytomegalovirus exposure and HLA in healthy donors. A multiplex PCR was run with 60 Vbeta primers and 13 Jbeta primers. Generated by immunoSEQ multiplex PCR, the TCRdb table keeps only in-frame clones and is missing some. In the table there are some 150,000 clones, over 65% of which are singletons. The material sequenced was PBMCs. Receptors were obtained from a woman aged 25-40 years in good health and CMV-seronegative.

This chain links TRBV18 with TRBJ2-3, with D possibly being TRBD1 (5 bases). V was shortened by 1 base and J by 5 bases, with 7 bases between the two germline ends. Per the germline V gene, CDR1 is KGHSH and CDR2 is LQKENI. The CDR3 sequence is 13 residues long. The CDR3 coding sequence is TGTGCCAGCTCACCACGCAGGGAAGATACGCAGTATTTT. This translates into CASSPRREDTQYF.

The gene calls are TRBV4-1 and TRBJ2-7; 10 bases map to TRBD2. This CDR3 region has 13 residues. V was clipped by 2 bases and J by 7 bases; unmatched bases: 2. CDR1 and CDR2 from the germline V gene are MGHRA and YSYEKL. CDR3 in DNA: TGCGCCAGCAGCCAACCTAGCGGGGGAGAGCAGTACTTC. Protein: CASSQPSGGEQYF.

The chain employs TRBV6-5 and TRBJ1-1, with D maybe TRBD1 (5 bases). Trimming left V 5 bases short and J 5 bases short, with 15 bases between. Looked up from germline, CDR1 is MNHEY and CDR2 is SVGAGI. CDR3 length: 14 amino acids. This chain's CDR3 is CASSPGGGRTEAFF. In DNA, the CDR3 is TGTGCCAGCAGTCCCGGCGGGGGGAGGACTGAAGCTTTCTTT.

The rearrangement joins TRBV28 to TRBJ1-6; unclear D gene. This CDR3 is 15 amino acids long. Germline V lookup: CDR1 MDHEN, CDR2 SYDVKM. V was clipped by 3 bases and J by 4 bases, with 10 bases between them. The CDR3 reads CASSFIQKYNSPLHF. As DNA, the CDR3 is TGTGCCAGCAGTTTTATCCAGAAGTATAATTCACCCCTCCACTTT. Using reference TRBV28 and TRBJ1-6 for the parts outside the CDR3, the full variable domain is DVKVTQSSRYLVKRTGEKVFLECVQDMDHENMFWYRQDPGLGLRLIYFSYDVKMKEKGDIPEGYSVSREKKERFSLILESASTNQTSMYLCASSFIQKYNSPLHFGNGTRLTVT.

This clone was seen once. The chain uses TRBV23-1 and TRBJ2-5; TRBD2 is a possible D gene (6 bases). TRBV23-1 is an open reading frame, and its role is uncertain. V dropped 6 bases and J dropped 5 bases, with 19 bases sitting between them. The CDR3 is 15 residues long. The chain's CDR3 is CASRSTSRGGETQYF. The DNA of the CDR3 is TGCGCCAGCAGGTCAACTTCGCGGGGTGGGGAGACCCAGTACTTC.

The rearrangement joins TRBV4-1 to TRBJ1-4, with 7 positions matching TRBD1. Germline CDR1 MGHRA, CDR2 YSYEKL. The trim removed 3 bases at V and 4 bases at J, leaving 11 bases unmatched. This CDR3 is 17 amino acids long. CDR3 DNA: TGCGCCAGCAGCCAGAGCCCCTTGCAGGGGGATAATGAAAAACTGTTTTTT. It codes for CASSQSPLQGDNEKLFF.

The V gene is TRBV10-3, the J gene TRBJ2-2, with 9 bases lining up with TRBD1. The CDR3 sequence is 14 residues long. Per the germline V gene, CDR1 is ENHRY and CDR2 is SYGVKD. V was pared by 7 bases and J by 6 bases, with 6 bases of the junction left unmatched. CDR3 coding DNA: TGTGCCATCAAGCCGGGACAGGGACCCGGGGAGCTGTTTTTT. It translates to CAIKPGQGPGELFF.

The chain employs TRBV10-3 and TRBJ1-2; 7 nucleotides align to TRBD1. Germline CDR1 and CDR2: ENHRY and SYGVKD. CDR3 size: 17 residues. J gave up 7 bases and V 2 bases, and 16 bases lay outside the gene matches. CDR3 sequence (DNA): TGTGCCATCAGTGAGGCGAACGAATTTGACAGGGACGGTGGCTACACCTTC. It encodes CAISEANEFDRDGGYTF.

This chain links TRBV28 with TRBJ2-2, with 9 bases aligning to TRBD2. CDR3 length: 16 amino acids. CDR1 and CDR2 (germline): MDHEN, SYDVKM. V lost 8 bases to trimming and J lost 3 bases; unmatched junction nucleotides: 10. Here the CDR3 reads CASESTGLADTGELFF. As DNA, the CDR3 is TGTGCCAGCGAGTCAACGGGACTAGCCGACACCGGGGAGCTGTTTTTT.

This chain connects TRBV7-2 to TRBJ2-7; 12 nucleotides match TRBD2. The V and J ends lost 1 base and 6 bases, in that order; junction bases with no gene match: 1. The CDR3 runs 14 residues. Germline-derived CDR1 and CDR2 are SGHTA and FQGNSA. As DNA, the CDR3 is TGTGCCAGCAGCTTAGAACTAGCGGGAGGCGAGCAGTACTTC. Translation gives CASSLELAGGEQYF.

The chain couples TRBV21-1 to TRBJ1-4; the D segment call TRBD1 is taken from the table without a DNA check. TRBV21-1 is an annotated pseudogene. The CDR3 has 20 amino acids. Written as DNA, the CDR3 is TGTGCCAGCAGCAAAGATGGGGACAGGGTCGTTTACGCAACTAATGAAAAACTGTTTTTT. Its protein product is CASSKDGDRVVYATNEKLFF.

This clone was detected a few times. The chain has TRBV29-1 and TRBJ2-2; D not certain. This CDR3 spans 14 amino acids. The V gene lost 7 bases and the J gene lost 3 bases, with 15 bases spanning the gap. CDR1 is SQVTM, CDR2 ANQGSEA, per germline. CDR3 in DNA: TGCAGCGCCCCTCTCGCGGCGGACACCGGGGAGCTGTTTTTT. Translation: CSAPLAADTGELFF.

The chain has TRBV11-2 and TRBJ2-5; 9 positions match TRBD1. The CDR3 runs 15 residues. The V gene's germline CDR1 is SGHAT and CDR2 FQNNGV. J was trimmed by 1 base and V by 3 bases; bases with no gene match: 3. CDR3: CASSFGTGPQETQYF. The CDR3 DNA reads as TGTGCCAGCAGCTTTGGGACAGGGCCCCAAGAGACCCAGTACTTC.

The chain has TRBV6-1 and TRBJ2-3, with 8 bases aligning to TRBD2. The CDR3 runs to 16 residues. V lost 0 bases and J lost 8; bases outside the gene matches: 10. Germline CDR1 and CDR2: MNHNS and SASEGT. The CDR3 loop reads CASSEARRGGSGTQYF. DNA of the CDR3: TGTGCCAGCAGTGAAGCCCGCCGGGGGGGCTCAGGTACGCAGTATTTT.

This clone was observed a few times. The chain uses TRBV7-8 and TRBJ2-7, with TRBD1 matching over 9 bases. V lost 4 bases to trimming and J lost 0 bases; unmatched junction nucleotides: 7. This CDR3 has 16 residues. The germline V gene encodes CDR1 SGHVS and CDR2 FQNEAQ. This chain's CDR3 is CASSSLDRGPSYEQYF. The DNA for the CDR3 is TGTGCCAGCAGCTCCCTGGACAGGGGCCCCTCCTACGAGCAGTACTTC.

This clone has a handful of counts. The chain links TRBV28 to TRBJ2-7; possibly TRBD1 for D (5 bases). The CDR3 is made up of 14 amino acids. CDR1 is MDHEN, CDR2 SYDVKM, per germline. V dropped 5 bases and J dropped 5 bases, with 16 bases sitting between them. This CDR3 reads CASSETGDKDEQYF. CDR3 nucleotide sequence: TGTGCCAGCAGTGAAACAGGAGATAAGGACGAGCAGTACTTC.

This CDR3 reads CASSLLGTASPGELFF. Here the CDR3 DNA reads TGTGCCAGCAGCTTATTAGGGACTGCTTCCCCCGGGGAGCTGTTTTTT. The V and J genes are TRBV7-8 and TRBJ2-2, with D possibly TRBD2 on 6 matching bases. The CDR3 has 16 residues. Trimming removed 2 bases at V and 6 bases at J, with 16 bases between. Germline V gene data show CDR1 as SGHVS and CDR2 as FQNEAQ.

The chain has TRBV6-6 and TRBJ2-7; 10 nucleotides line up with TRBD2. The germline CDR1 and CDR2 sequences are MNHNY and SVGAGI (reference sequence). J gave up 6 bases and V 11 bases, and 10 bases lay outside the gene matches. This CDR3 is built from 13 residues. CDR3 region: CAASSGGASEQYV. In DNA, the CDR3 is TGTGCCGCAAGCAGCGGGGGGGCCTCCGAGCAGTACGTC.

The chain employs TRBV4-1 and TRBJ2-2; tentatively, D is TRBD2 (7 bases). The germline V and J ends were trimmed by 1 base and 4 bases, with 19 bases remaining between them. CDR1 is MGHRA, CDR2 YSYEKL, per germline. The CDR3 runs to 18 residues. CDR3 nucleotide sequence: TGCGCCAGCAGCCAAGTACAGGCCAGCGGGACAACCACCGGGGAGCTGTTTTTT. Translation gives CASSQVQASGTTTGELFF.

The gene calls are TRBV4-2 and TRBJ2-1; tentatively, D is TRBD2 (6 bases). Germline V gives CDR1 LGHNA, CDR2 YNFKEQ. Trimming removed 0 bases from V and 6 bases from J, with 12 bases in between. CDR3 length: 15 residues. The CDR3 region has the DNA TGTGCCAGCAGCCAAGATTACGGGGGTAGCAATGAGCAGTTCTTC. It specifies CASSQDYGGSNEQFF.

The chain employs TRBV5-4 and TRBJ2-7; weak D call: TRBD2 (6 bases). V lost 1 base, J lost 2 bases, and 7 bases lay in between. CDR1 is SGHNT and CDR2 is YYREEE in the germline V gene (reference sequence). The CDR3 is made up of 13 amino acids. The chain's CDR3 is CASSLSGAYEQYV. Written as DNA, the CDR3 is TGTGCCAGCAGCTTGTCGGGAGCCTACGAGCAGTACGTC.

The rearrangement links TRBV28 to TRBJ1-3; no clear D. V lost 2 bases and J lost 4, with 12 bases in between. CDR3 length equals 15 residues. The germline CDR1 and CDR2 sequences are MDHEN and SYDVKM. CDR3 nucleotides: TGTGCCAGCAGTTTACCCCCGGGGTCCGGAAACACCATATATTTT. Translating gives CASSLPPGSGNTIYF.

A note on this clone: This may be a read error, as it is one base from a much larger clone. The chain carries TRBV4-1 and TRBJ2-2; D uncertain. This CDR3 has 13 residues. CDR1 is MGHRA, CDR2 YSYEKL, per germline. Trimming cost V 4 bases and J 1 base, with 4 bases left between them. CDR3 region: CASSPQNTGELFF. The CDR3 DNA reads TGCGCCAGCAGCCCACAGAACACCGGGGAGCTGTTTTTT.

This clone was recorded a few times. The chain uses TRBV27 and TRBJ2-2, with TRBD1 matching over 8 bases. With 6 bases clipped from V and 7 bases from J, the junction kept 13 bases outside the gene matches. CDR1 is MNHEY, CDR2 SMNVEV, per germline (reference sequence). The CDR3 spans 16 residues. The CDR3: CASRSRTGHSGGELFF. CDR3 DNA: TGTGCCAGCAGATCCAGGACAGGGCATTCGGGCGGGGAGCTGTTTTTT.

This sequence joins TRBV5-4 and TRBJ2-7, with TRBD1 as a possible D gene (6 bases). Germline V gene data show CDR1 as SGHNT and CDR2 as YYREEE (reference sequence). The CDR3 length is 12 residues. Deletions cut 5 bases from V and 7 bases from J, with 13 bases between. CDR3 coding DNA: TGTGCCAGCAGTTTCGGCAGGGGAGAGCAGTACTTC. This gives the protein CASSFGRGEQYF.

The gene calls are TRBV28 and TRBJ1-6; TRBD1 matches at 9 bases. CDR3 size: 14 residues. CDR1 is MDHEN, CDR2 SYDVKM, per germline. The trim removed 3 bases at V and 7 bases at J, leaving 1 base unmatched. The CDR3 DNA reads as TGTGCCAGCAGTTTGACAGGGGGGAATTCACCCCTCCACTTT. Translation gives CASSLTGGNSPLHF.

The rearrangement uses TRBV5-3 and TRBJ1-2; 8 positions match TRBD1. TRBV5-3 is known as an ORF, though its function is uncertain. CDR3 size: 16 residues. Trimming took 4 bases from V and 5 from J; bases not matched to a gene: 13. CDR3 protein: CARSPPGRGQNYGYTF. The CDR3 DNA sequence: TGTGCCAGAAGCCCCCCAGGCAGGGGGCAGAATTATGGCTACACCTTC.

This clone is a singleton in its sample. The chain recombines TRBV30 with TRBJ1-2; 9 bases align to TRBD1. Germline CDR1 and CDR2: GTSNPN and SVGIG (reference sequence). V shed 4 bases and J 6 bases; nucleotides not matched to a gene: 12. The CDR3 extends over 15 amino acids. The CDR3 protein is CAWMRLGTGFHGYTF. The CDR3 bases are TGTGCCTGGATGCGTTTGGGGACAGGGTTCCATGGCTACACCTTC.

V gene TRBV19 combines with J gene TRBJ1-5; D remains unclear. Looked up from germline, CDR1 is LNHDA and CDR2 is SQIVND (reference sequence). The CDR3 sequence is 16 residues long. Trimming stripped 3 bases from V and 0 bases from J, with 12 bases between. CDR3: CASSMTRPYSNQPQHF. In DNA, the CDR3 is TGTGCCAGTAGTATGACCAGGCCCTATAGCAATCAGCCCCAGCATTTT.

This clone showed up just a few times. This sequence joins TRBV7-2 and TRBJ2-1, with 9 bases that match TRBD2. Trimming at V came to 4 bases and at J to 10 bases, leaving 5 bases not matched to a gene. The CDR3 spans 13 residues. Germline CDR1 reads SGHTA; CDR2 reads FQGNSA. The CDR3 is CASSSGLAGEQFF. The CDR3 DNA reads TGTGCCAGCAGCTCGGGACTAGCAGGCGAGCAGTTCTTC. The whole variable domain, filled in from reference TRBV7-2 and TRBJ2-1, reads GAGVSQSPSNKVTEKGKDVELRCDPISGHTALYWYRQSLGQGLEFLIYFQGNSAPDKSGLPSDRFSAERTGGSVSTLTIQRTQQEDSAVYLCASSSGLAGEQFFGPGTRLTVL.

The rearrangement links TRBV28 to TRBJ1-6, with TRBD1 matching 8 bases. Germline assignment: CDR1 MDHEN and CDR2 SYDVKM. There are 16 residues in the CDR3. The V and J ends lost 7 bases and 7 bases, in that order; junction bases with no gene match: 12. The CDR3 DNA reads TGTGCCAGCACCCTACAAACCGGGACAGGAAATTCACCCCTCCACTTT. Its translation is CASTLQTGTGNSPLHF. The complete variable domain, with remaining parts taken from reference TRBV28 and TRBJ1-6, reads DVKVTQSSRYLVKRTGEKVFLECVQDMDHENMFWYRQDPGLGLRLIYFSYDVKMKEKGDIPEGYSVSREKKERFSLILESASTNQTSMYLCASTLQTGTGNSPLHFGNGTRLTVT.